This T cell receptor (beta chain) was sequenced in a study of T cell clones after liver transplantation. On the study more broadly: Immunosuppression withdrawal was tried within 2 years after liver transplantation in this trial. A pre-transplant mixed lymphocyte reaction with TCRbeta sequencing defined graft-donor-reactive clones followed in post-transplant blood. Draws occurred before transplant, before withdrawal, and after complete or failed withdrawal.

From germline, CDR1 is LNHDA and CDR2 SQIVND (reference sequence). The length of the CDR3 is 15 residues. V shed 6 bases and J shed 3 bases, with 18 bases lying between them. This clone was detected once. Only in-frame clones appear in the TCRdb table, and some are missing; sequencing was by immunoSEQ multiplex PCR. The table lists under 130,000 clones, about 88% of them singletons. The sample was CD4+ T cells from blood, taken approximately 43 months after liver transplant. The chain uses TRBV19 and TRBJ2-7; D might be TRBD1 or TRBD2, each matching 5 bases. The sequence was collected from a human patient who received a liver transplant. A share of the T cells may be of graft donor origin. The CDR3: CASSLPGTQYYEQYF. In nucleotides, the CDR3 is TGTGCCAGTAGCCTACCAGGGACCCAATACTACGAGCAGTACTTC.